Below are 5 T cell receptor beta chains sequenced from a single sample in a study of T cells in Graves' hyperthyroidism and ophthalmopathy. The source material, RNA transcripts, was used to amplify TCR beta CDR3 regions. Using the HTBI primer set, a first-round RT-PCR was run on the TCR CDR3. MiXCR, run by TCRdb on the multiplex PCR reads, gives a single entry per CDR3 protein. The table shows about 510,000 distinct CDR3 sequences, with less than 15% occurring only once. What was sequenced was blood. The source is a woman in her thirties or forties with Graves' hyperthyroidism.

This clonotype was observed at least ten times. This chain uses TRBV20-1 with TRBJ1-2, with D hard to call. There are 12 residues in the CDR3. V lost 3 bases to trimming and J lost 6 bases, with 11 bases between them. Germline-derived CDR1 and CDR2 are DFQATT and SNEGSKA (reference sequence). DNA of the CDR3: TGCAGTGCTAGCGCTGACCCAGATGGCTACACCTTC. Protein: CSASADPDGYTF.

This clonotype was seen at least ten times. The rearrangement uses TRBV20-1 and TRBJ1-3, with a possible D match to TRBD1 (6 bases). The germline CDR1 and CDR2 sequences are DFQATT and SNEGSKA (reference sequence). This CDR3 comprises 14 residues. Trimming took 5 bases from V and 4 from J, leaving 15 bases between them. CDR3 DNA sequence: TGCAGTGCTGATCGAACAGGGTCCGGAAACACCATATATTTT. This codes for CSADRTGSGNTIYF.

This clonotype was found many times. The rearrangement uses TRBV6-1 and TRBJ2-7; D may be TRBD2 (6 bases). Trimming stripped 6 bases from V and 9 bases from J, with 21 bases between. Germline CDR1 MNHNS, CDR2 SASEGT. The CDR3 spans 14 residues. The CDR3 is CASSETPTSMLQYF. The DNA for the CDR3 is TGTGCCAGCAGCGAGACACCTACTAGCATGCTGCAGTACTTC.

There are many counts of this clonotype. The V and J genes are TRBV2 and TRBJ2-3; TRBD2 matches 9 bases. The CDR3 extends over 18 amino acids. Unmatched junction bases numbered 14, after V lost 5 bases and J lost 2 bases. CDR1 and CDR2 from the germline V gene are SNHLY and FYNNEI. CDR3 sequence (DNA): TGTGCCAGCAGTCACTCCTCCCGACTAGCGGAAGCCACAGATACGCAGTATTTT. It translates to CASSHSSRLAEATDTQYF.

This clonotype was seen a few times. The V gene is TRBV5-1, the J gene TRBJ2-1; the match to TRBD2 covers 9 bases. The CDR3 is 16 amino acids. The germline gives CDR1 SGHRS, CDR2 YFSETQ. V was pared by 5 bases and J by 5 bases, with 11 bases of the junction left unmatched. The CDR3 nucleotides read TGCGCCAGCAGTCCTGAAGCGGGAGGTTCACACAATGAGCAGTTCTTC. Translated: CASSPEAGGSHNEQFF.